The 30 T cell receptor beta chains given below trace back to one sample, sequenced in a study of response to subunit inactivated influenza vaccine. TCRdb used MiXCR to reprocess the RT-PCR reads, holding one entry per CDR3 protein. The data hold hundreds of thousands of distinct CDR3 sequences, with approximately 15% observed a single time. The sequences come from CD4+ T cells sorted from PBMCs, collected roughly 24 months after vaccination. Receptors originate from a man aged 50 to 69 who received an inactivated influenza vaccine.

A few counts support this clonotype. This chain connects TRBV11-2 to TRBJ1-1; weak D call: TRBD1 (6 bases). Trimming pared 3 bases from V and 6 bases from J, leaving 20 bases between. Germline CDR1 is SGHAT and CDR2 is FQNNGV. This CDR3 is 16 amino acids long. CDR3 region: CASSFGLVRGRSEAFF. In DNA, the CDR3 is TGTGCCAGCAGCTTTGGGCTCGTCAGGGGACGGTCTGAAGCTTTCTTT. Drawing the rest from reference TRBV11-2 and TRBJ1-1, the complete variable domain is EAGVAQSPRYKIIEKRQSVAFWCNPISGHATLYWYQQILGQGPKLLIQFQNNGVVDDSQLPKDRFSAERLKGVDSTLKIQPAKLEDSAVYLCASSFGLVRGRSEAFFGQGTRLTVV.

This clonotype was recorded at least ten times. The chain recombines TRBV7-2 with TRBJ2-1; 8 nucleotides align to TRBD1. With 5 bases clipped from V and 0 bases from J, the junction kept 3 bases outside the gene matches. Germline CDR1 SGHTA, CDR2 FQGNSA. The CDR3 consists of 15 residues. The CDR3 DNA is TGTGCCAGCAGCCGGACAGGGTACTCCTACAATGAGCAGTTCTTC. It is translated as CASSRTGYSYNEQFF.

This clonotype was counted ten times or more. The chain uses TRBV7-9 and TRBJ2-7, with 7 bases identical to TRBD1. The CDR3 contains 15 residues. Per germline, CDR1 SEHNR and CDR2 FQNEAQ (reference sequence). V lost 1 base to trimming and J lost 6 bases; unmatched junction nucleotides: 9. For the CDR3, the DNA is TGTGCCAGCAGCTTAGTGGAAGGGGGCATGGGCGAGCAGTACTTC. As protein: CASSLVEGGMGEQYF.

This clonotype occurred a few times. The CDR3: CASSLGTGRGYTF. The CDR3 nucleotides are TGTGCCAGCAGCTTAGGAACAGGGCGCGGCTACACCTTC. The chain links TRBV7-2 to TRBJ1-2, with TRBD1 as a possible D gene (6 bases). Trimming pared 1 base from V and 8 bases from J, leaving 11 bases between. Germline V CDR1 and CDR2: SGHTA, FQGNSA. The CDR3 runs to 13 residues.

The CDR3 reads CSARTTGRDIQYF. In nucleotides, the CDR3 is TGCAGTGCTAGAACAACAGGGCGGGACATTCAGTACTTC. This chain uses TRBV20-1 with TRBJ2-4, with D tentatively TRBD1 (6 bases). V lost 2 bases, J lost 8 bases, and 13 bases lay in between. The CDR3 extends over 13 amino acids. Looked up from germline, CDR1 is DFQATT and CDR2 is SNEGSKA (reference sequence).

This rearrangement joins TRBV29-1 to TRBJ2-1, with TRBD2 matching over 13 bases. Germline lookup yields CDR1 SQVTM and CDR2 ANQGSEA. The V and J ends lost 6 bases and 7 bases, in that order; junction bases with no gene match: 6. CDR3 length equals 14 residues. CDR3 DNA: TGCAGCGTCTTCCGGACTAGCGGGAGTAATGAGCAGTTCTTC. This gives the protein CSVFRTSGSNEQFF.

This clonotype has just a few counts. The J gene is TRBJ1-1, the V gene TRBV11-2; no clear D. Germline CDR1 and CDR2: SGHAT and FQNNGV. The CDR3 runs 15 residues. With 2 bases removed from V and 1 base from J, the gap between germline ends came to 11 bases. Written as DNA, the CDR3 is TGTGCCAGCAGCTTATTGCGGGGTCCGAACACTGAAGCTTTCTTT. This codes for CASSLLRGPNTEAFF.

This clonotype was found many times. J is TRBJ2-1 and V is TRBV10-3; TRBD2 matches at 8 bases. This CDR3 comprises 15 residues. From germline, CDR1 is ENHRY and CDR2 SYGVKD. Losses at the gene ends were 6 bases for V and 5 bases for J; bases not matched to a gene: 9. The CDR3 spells CAIRGQRGRDNEQFF. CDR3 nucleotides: TGTGCCATCAGGGGCCAGCGGGGGAGAGACAATGAGCAGTTCTTC.

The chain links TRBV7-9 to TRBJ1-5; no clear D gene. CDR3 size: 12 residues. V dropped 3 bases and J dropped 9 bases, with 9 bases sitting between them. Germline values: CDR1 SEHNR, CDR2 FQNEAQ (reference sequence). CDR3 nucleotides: TGTGCCAGCAGCTTGAGCGCTGGGCCCCAGCATTTT. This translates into CASSLSAGPQHF.

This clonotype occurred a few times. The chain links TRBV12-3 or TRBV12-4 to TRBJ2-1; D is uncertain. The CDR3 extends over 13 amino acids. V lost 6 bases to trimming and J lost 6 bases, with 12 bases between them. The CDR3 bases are TGTGCCAGCAGCCCACTCCCCCCCAATGAGCAGTTCTTC. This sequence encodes CASSPLPPNEQFF.

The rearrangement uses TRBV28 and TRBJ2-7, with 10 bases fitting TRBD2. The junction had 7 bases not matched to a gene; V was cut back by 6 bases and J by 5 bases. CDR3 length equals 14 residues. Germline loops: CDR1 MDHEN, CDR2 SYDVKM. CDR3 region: CASRQLAGNNEQYF. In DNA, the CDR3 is TGTGCCAGCAGGCAACTAGCGGGGAACAACGAGCAGTACTTC.

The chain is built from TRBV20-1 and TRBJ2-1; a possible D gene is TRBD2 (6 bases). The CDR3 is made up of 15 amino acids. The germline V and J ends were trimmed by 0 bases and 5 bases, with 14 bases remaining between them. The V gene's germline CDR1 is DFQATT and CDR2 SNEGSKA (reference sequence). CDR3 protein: CSARDPRRGDNEQFF. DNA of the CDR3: TGCAGTGCTAGAGACCCCCGGCGGGGTGACAATGAGCAGTTCTTC.

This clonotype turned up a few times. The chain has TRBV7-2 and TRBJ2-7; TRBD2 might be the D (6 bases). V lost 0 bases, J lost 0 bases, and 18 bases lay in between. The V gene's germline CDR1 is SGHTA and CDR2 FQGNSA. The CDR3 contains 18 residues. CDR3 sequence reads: CASSLAPRGGRSSYEQYF. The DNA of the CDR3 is TGTGCCAGCAGCTTAGCCCCTCGGGGAGGCAGAAGCTCCTACGAGCAGTACTTC.

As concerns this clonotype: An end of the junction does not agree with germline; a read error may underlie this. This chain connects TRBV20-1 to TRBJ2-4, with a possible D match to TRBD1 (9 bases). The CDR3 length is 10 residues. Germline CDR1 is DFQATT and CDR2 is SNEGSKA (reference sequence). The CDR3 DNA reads TGCAGTGTAGCGGGACAGGGTTCCCTCTTC. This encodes CSVAGQGSLF.

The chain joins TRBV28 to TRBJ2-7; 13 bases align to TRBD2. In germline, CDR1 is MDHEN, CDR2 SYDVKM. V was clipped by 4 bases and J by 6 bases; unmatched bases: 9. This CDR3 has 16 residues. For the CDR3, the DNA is TGTGCCAGCAGTTGGACTAGCGGGGGATTACCTACCGAGCAGTACTTC. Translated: CASSWTSGGLPTEQYF.

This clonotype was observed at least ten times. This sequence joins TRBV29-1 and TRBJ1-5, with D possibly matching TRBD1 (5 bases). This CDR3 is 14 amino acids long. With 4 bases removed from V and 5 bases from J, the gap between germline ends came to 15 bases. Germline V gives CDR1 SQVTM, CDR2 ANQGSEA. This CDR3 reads CSVGSSGPDQPQHF. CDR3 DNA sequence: TGCAGCGTTGGAAGTTCGGGGCCGGATCAGCCCCAGCATTTT.

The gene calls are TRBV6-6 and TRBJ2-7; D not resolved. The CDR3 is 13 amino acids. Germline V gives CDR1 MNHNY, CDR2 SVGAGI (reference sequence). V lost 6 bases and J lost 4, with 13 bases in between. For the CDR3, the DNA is TGTGCCAGCAGACCACCCGCGGCTTACGAGCAGTACTTC. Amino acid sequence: CASRPPAAYEQYF.

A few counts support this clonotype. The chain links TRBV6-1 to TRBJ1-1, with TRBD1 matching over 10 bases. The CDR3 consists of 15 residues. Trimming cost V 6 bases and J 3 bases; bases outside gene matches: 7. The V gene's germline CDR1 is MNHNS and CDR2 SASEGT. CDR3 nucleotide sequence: TGTGCCAGCAGGACCGGGACAGGGGTTGACACTGAAGCTTTCTTT. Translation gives CASRTGTGVDTEAFF.

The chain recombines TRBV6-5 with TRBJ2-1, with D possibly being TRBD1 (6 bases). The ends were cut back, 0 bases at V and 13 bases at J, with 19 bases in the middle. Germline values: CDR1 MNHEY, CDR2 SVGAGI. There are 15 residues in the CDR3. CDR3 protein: CASSYSRGARGNQFF. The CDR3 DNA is TGTGCCAGCAGTTACTCGAGAGGGGCTAGGGGGAATCAGTTCTTC.

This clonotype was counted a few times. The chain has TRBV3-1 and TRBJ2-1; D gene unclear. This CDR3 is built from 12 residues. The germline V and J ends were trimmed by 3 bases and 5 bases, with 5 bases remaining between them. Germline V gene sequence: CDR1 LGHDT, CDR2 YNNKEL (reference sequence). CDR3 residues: CASSQWNNEQFF. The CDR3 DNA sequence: TGTGCCAGCAGCCAGTGGAACAATGAGCAGTTCTTC.

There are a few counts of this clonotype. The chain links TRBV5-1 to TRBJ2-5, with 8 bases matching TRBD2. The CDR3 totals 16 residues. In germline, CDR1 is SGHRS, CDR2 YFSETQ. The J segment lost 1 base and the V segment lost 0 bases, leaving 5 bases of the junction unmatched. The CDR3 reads CASSLAQAGAQETQYF. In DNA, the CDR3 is TGCGCCAGCAGCTTGGCCCAAGCGGGGGCCCAAGAGACCCAGTACTTC.

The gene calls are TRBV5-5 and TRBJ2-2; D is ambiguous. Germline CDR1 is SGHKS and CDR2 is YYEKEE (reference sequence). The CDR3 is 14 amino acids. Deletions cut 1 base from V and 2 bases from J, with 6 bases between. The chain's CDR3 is CASSLFLNTGELFF. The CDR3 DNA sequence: TGTGCCAGCAGCTTGTTTCTAAACACCGGGGAGCTGTTTTTT.

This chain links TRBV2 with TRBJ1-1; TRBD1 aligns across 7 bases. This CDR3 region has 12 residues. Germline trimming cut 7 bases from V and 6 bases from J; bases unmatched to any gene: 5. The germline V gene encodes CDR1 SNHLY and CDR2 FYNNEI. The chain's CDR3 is CASTGGAAEAFF. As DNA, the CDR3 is TGTGCCAGCACAGGGGGTGCAGCTGAAGCTTTCTTT.

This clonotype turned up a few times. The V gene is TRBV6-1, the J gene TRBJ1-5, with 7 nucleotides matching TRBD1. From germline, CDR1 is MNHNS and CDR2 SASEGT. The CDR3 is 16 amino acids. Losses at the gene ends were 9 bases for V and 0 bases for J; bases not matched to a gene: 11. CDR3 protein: CASKKDRLSSNQPQHF. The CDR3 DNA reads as TGTGCCAGTAAAAAGGACAGGCTTAGTAGCAATCAGCCCCAGCATTTT.

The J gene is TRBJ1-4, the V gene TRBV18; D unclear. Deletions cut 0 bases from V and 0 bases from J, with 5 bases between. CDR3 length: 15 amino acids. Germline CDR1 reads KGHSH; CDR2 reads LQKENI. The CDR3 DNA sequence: TGTGCCAGCTCACCACCTACAGCAACTAATGAAAAACTGTTTTTT. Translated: CASSPPTATNEKLFF. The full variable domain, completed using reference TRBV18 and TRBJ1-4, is NAGVMQNPRHLVRRRGQEARLRCSPMKGHSHVYWYRQLPEEGLKFMVYLQKENIIDESGMPKERFSAEFPKEGPSILRIQQVVRGDSAAYFCASSPPTATNEKLFFGSGTQLSVL.

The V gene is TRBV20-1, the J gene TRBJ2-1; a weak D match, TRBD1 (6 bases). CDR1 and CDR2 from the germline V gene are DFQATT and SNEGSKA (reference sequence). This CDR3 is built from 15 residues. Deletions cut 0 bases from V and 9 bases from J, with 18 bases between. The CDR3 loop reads CSARDRGGFFTEQFF. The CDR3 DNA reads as TGCAGTGCTAGAGACCGTGGGGGCTTTTTCACTGAGCAGTTCTTC.

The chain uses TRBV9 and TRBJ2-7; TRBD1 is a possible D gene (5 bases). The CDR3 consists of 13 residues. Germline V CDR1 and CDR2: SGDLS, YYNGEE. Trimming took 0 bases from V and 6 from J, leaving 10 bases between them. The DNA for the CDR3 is TGTGCCAGCAGCGTAGTTCAGGGATCCGAGCAGTACTTC. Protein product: CASSVVQGSEQYF.

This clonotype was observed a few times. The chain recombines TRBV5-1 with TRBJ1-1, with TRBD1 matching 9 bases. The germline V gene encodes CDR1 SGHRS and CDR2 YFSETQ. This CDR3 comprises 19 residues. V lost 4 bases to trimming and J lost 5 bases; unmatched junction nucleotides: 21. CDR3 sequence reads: CASSPTRVIQGAGRTEAFF. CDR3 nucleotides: TGCGCCAGCAGCCCCACCAGGGTGATACAGGGGGCTGGGAGAACTGAAGCTTTCTTT.

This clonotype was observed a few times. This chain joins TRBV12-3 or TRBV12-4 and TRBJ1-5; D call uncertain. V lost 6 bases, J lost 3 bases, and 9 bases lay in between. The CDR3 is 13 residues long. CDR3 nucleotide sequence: TGTGCCAGCAGAATGAACGACAATCAGCCCCAGCATTTT. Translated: CASRMNDNQPQHF.

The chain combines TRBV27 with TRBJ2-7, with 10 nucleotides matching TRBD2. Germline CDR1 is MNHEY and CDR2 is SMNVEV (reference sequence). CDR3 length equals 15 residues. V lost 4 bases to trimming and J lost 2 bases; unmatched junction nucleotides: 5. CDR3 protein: CASSSASGGAYEQYF. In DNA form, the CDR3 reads TGTGCCAGCAGTTCGGCTAGCGGGGGTGCCTACGAGCAGTACTTC.